The rows below give T cell receptor beta chains drawn from one sample of a study of CD8+ T cells in alopecia areata. The repertoire was sequenced with immunoSEQ multiplex PCR; TCRdb's copy has only in-frame clones and lacks some. The sample has roughly 150,000 clones; approximately 60% are singletons. The sample was CD8+ T cells sorted from blood. The origin of the receptors is a human donor in good health. Each CDR3 is given with its conserved first and last residue. The order of the fields is V gene, J gene, clone size, D gene, CDR3 DNA, CDR3 protein. A D gene is named only where the DNA matches it firmly. Only some rows state a clone size, as once, few, many or a class for expanded clones.

TRBV6-5	TRBJ2-7	NA	NA	TGTGCCAGCAGTTACAAATACGAGCAGTACTTC	CASSYKYEQYF
TRBV19	TRBJ1-1	once	TRBD1	TGTGCCAGTAGTATCCCTCGACAGGGGAAAACTGAAGCTTTCTTT	CASSIPRQGKTEAFF
TRBV6-5	TRBJ1-1	NA	TRBD1	TGTGCCAGCAGCCTGAGGGGGCTCGAAGCTTTCTTT	CASSLRGLEAFF
TRBV5-1	TRBJ2-7	NA	NA	TGCGCCAGCAGCTTGGCCAGTTCGCCCTACGAGCAGTACTTC	CASSLASSPYEQYF
TRBV7-9	TRBJ2-2	NA	TRBD1	TGTGCCAGCAGCCAGGGGGACATCCCCGGGGAGCTGTTTTTT	CASSQGDIPGELFF
TRBV25-1	TRBJ2-5	NA	NA	TGTGCCAGCAGTGAATCGAGGCAATACGAGACCCAGTACTTC	CASSESRQYETQYF
TRBV19	TRBJ1-2	NA	TRBD1	TGTGCCAGTAGTGGACAGGGGATTGCTGCTGCTAACTATGGCTACACCTTC	CASSGQGIAAANYGYTF
TRBV9	TRBJ2-1	NA	NA	TGTGCCAGCTCGGGAAGCTCCTACAATGAGCAGTTCTTC	CASSGSSYNEQFF
TRBV29-1	TRBJ2-1	NA	TRBD2	TGCAGCGTGAGTTGGGCTAGCGGGAAGAGAGAGCAGTTCTTC	CSVSWASGKREQFF
TRBV5-8	TRBJ2-1	NA	TRBD2	TGTGCCAGCAGGGGACTAGCGGGCTACAATGAGCAGTTCTTC	CASRGLAGYNEQFF
TRBV29-1	TRBJ2-5	NA	NA	TGCAGCGTTGAAGGTAGGACAGACCGATTACAGGAGACCCAGTACTTC	CSVEGRTDRLQETQYF
TRBV6-5	TRBJ2-4	NA	TRBD2	TGTGCCAGCAGTTACGGTGGGGGGGGCATTCAGTACTTC	CASSYGGGGIQYF
TRBV7-9	TRBJ2-5	NA	NA	TGTGCCAGCAGCTTCGAGCTTCGAGAGACCCAGTACTTC	CASSFELRETQYF
TRBV6-1	TRBJ2-1	NA	NA	TGTGCCATCAACAACAATGAGCAGTTCTTC	CAINNNEQFF
TRBV5-4	TRBJ1-1	NA	NA	TGTGCCAGCAGCTTTGCGGAGAACACTGAAGCTTTCTTT	CASSFAENTEAFF
TRBV30	TRBJ1-1	NA	NA	TGTGCCTGGAGTGATGACAGGAAGAACACTGAAGCTTTCTTT	CAWSDDRKNTEAFF
TRBV5-1	TRBJ2-6	NA	NA	TGCGCCAGCAGCTTGGATACAGGGTCCGGGGCCAACGTCCTGACTTTC	CASSLDTGSGANVLTF
TRBV4-1	TRBJ2-1	NA	TRBD2	TGCGCCAGCAGCCAAGAGCCGGGACTAGAGGGCTCGTACTACAATGAGCAGTTCTTC	CASSQEPGLEGSYYNEQFF
TRBV27	TRBJ1-5	NA	NA	TGTGCCAGCAGACCTTCGGGTCAGCCCCAGCATTTT	CASRPSGQPQHF
TRBV6-5	TRBJ1-2	once	NA	TGTGCCAGCAGTTACTCGTCCGGGGTCTTCGACTACACCTTC	CASSYSSGVFDYTF
TRBV28	TRBJ2-3	NA	NA	TGTGCCAGCAGTGCTGCCACGTCGGGACTTTACACAGATACGCAGTATTTT	CASSAATSGLYTDTQYF
TRBV19	TRBJ1-2	NA	NA	TGTGCCAGTAGTTCCGATCCGGGACGTACTAACTATGGCTACACCTTC	CASSSDPGRTNYGYTF
TRBV7-9	TRBJ2-4	NA	NA	TGTGCCAGCAGCCCGGAGGGCGGGAAGAACATTCAGTACTTC	CASSPEGGKNIQYF
TRBV5-1	TRBJ2-3	NA	TRBD2	TGCGCCAGCAGCGTAAGGGACGGGCCTAGCGGGAACGATACGCAGTATTTT	CASSVRDGPSGNDTQYF
TRBV6-5	TRBJ2-3	NA	NA	TGTGCCAGCAGTTACGACAATAGCGGTACAGATACGCAGTATTTT	CASSYDNSGTDTQYF
TRBV11-2	TRBJ2-5	NA	NA	TGTGCCAGCAGCTCAAGTGAGACCCAGTACTTC	CASSSSETQYF
TRBV27	TRBJ1-5	NA	NA	TGTGCCAGCAGCCCTCAGCCCCCGGGTAAACAGCCCCAGCATTTT	CASSPQPPGKQPQHF
TRBV4-1	TRBJ2-3	once	NA	TGCGCCAGCAGCCAACGAGGGATGGATACGCAGTATTTT	CASSQRGMDTQYF
TRBV29-1	TRBJ2-1	few	TRBD1	TGCAGCGTTGAAGGGAGTGGGACAGGGGCCTACAATGAGCAGTTCTTC	CSVEGSGTGAYNEQFF
TRBV6-1	TRBJ1-4	NA	NA	TGTGCCAGCAGTGAGGACGGACGGTTTGCGCCGTTGGAAAAACTGTTTTTT	CASSEDGRFAPLEKLFF
TRBV5-4	TRBJ2-3	NA	NA	TGTGCCAGCAGCCCTTCCGGGAGTACAGATACGCAGTATTTT	CASSPSGSTDTQYF
TRBV13	TRBJ2-4	NA	TRBD1	TGTGCCAGCAGCTTAGCTACAGGGGAGGCCAAAAACATTCAGTACTTC	CASSLATGEAKNIQYF
TRBV29-1	TRBJ2-7	NA	NA	TGCAGCGTTGAGATGGGCGCATACGAGCAGTACTTC	CSVEMGAYEQYF
TRBV29-1	TRBJ2-1	few	NA	TGCAGCGTGACAGGGGGACTGGCGGGAGGATACAATGAGCAGTTCTTC	CSVTGGLAGGYNEQFF